This T cell receptor beta chain originates from a study of blood T cells in healthy people across ages (dated by TCRdb to about 2015). Study-level background: Template switching captured roughly one uniquely barcoded TCR beta cDNA molecule per two T cells in model experiments. Age-related changes in TCR beta repertoire diversity were measured in the study by deep sequencing normalized with unique cDNA molecular identifiers. To avoid experimental bias, donors of different ages were distributed randomly across sequencing lanes. Donors were grouped into four age groups: young (average about 15 years), middle-aged (around 39), aged (around 62) and long-lived (around 82). Two additional independent replicas of 1 million unique cDNA reads from the same blood draw were analyzed for two donors (one aged 18 to 30 and one aged 80 or older). Summary of the overall study and its limitations: The percentage of naive T cells measured by flow cytometry correlated strongly with observed TCR beta diversity. Conclusive comparison of naive and antigen-experienced compartments was prevented by the profiling of bulk unsorted PBMCs. Compared with the aged group, more naive CD4+ T cells, fewer expanded clones and increased TCR diversity were shown by the long-lived group, suggesting age selection. Estimates of total diversity based on one million sequenced T cells were considered lower bounds and underestimates. Because donor CMV infection status was unknown, age-related changes in expanded clonotypes were potentially confounded. As age increased, observed TCR beta diversity per million T cells dropped in a roughly linear way, and a significant reduction was already evident by age 40.

Donors were 30 to 45 systemically healthy Caucasian individuals from Russia aged roughly 6 to 90 years. Each donor gave ten milliliters of peripheral blood, collected into EDTA-treated Vacutainer tubes. Ficoll-Paque density-gradient centrifugation was used to isolate PBMCs, with at least 7 million per sample. Trizol reagent was used to extract total RNA from the PBMCs, yielding at least 6 micrograms per sample. For every donor, flow cytometry on a PBMC aliquot measured the percentage of naive CD45RAhigh/CD27high T cells. From the cysteine through the phenylalanine, the CDR3 covers 16 amino acids. Only CDR3 DNA remains: 48 bases, in frame from the first base. The junction carries 19 bases between V and J, which are trimmed by 1 base and 8 bases respectively. CDR1 is given as SGHVS and CDR2 as FQNEAQ, both from the germline V gene. The method was 5' RACE. Reads for this sample came from an Illumina HiSeq 2500. A second PCR of roughly 7 to 12 cycles was run with a J-beta primer mix and a sample-barcoded 5' primer. Each TCR beta cDNA molecule received a unique molecular identifier from a template-switch 5' adaptor carrying 12 random nucleotides. Each sample yielded at least 3 million CDR3-containing paired-end reads. First-strand cDNA was synthesized from all RNA with the Mint cDNA synthesis kit, primed by a TRBC-specific oligonucleotide. After uracil-DNA glycosylase treatment, a first 18-cycle PCR used universal primers M1SS and BC2_uni_R on all cDNA. The paper's processing steps were these. Each sample was normalized by randomly selecting 1 million high-quality reads, each carrying a distinct molecular identifier. Instead of being binned into consensus sequences, reads that shared molecular identifiers were thrown out. MiTCR, run with a Q25 quality threshold and the strictest error-elimination algorithm, handled CDR3 identification, clonotype clustering and error correction. A nonparametric unseen species model with Euler transformation was used to estimate lower-bound total TCR beta diversity. TCRdb redid the processing of the public reads, applying fastp at Q25 and MiXCR, and retained in-frame beta chains. Every entry covers one CDR3 protein and lists the most common genes and DNA from its rows. V and J calls and clone size were set by TCRdb, not the authors. Across this sample there are under 2,000,000 distinct CDR3 sequences, with around half seen only once. In total, the top ten clones hold less than 2.5% of the sample.

Turning to this clonotype: The antigen it binds to is not known. Base qualities are not provided; no much larger clone lies one nucleotide away.

This receptor was identified in a woman aged 40 to 50 in good health. The chain links TRBV7-8 with TRBJ2-3; the D element might be TRBD1 or TRBD2, as each aligns at 7 bases. The specimen sequenced was blood. The DNA reads as follows: TGTGCCAGCAGCTTAGTCCGACAGGGACTATTTGGTACGCAGTATTTT. Its coded protein is CASSLVRQGLFGTQYF.